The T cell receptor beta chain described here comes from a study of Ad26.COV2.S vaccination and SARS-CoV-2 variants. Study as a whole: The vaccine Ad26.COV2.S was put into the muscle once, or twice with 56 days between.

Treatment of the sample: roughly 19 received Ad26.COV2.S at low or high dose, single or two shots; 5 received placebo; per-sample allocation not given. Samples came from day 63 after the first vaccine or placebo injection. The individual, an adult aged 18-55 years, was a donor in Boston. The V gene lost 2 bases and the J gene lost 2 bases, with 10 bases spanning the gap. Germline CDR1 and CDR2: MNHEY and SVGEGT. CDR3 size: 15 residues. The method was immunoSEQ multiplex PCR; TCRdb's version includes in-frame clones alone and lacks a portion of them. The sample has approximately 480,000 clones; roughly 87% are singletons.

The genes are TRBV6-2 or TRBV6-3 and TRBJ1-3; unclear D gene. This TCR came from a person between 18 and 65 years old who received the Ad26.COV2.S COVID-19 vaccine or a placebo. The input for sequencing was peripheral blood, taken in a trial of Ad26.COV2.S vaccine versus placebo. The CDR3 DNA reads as TGTGCCAGCAGTTACGACCGAAGAACTGGAAACACCATATATTTT. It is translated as CASSYDRRTGNTIYF.